Listed below are T cell receptor beta chains from one sample, sequenced in a study of PD-L1 blockade in urothelial cancer. Produced via immunoSEQ multiplex PCR; TCRdb's table is partial and in-frame only. The sample includes about 80,000 clones, about nine tenths of them seen just once. The starting material was PBMCs, obtained around atezolizumab (anti-PD-L1) treatment. These receptors all come from a woman aged 70 to 79 with urothelial cancer. Each CDR3 is given with its conserved first and last residue. The order of the fields is clone size, J gene, D gene, V gene, CDR3 protein, CDR3 DNA. D genes are given only for firm matches. Clone sizes are given selectively: once, few, many, or a class where the clone is expanded.

.,TRBJ1-1,.,TRBV18,CASSPLRDIFTEAFF,TGTGCCAGCTCACCTCTTAGGGACATCTTCACTGAAGCTTTCTTT
.,TRBJ1-4,TRBD1,TRBV4-3,CASSQVGTVNEKLFF,TGCGCCAGCAGCCAAGTCGGGACAGTTAATGAAAAACTGTTTTTT
.,TRBJ1-1,TRBD1,TRBV6-6,CASKGAQGYLITEAFF,TGTGCCAGCAAGGGGGCACAGGGATACCTCATCACTGAAGCTTTCTTT
.,TRBJ1-1,TRBD1,TRBV9,CASSVGRDRVNTEAFF,TGTGCCAGCAGCGTAGGCAGAGACAGGGTAAACACTGAAGCTTTCTTT
.,TRBJ2-3,.,TRBV27,CASSFEGAGDTQYF,TGTGCCAGCAGTTTTGAAGGAGCAGGGGATACGCAGTATTTT
once,TRBJ1-1,.,TRBV4-3,CASSTHRAEAFF,TGCGCCAGCAGCACCCACAGGGCTGAAGCTTTCTTT
.,TRBJ2-3,TRBD2,TRBV4-1,CASSQQPGLALHTQYF,TGCGCCAGCAGCCAGCAACCGGGACTAGCCTTGCATACGCAGTATTTT
.,TRBJ1-4,.,TRBV27,CASSFGIAANEKLFF,TGTGCCAGCAGTTTCGGAATAGCGGCTAATGAAAAACTGTTTTTT
.,TRBJ2-4,TRBD1,TRBV9,CASSEGTGWNIQYF,TGTGCCAGCAGCGAGGGGACAGGGTGGAACATTCAGTACTTC
.,TRBJ2-7,TRBD1,TRBV7-8,CASSAGTGHQYF,TGTGCCAGCAGCGCTGGGACAGGGCATCAGTACTTC
.,TRBJ2-3,.,TRBV5-1,CASSLDGGMPDTQYF,TGCGCCAGCAGCTTGGACGGGGGAATGCCAGATACGCAGTATTTT
.,TRBJ2-1,TRBD2,TRBV5-4,CASSGHTSGRAFNEQFF,TGTGCCAGCTCGGGCCATACTAGCGGGAGGGCCTTCAATGAGCAGTTCTTC
.,TRBJ2-5,TRBD1,TRBV5-1,CASSWGYGTGNGETQYF,TGCGCCAGCAGCTGGGGGTACGGGACAGGGAATGGGGAGACCCAGTACTTC
.,TRBJ2-4,.,TRBV6-1,CASSLPENIQYF,TGTGCCAGCAGCCTCCCCGAAAACATTCAGTACTTC
.,TRBJ2-2,TRBD2,TRBV4-2,CASSQGTSTANTGELFF,TGTGCCAGCAGCCAAGGGACTAGCACTGCGAACACCGGGGAGCTGTTTTTT
few,TRBJ2-2,TRBD2,TRBV2,CASSLSGVRPGELFF,TGTGCCAGCAGTCTAAGCGGGGTTCGCCCCGGGGAGCTGTTTTTT
.,TRBJ2-3,.,TRBV7-9,CASSYDYYTDTQYF,TGTGCCAGCAGCTACGACTACTACACAGATACGCAGTATTTT
.,TRBJ2-7,.,TRBV19,CASSINGEAYEQYF,TGTGCCAGTAGTATTAATGGGGAGGCCTACGAGCAGTACTTC
.,TRBJ2-5,TRBD2,TRBV5-6,CASSLSGRKETQYF,TGTGCCAGCAGCTTGAGCGGGAGAAAAGAGACCCAGTACTTC
.,TRBJ1-1,TRBD1,TRBV5-1,CASTRDRDTEAFF,TGCGCCAGCACCCGGGACAGAGACACTGAAGCTTTCTTT
.,TRBJ2-7,.,TRBV7-9,CASSPAGQGWNEQYF,TGTGCCAGCAGCCCGGCGGGTCAGGGGTGGAACGAGCAGTACTTC
.,TRBJ2-7,.,TRBV14,CASKKYSGHEQYF,TGTGCCAGCAAGAAGTACAGTGGCCACGAGCAGTACTTC
once,TRBJ2-1,.,TRBV6-1,CASSEGPGETYNEQFF,TGTGCCAGCAGTGAAGGGCCCGGGGAGACATACAATGAGCAGTTCTTC
.,TRBJ2-5,.,TRBV29-1,CSVGRDYQETQYF,TGCAGCGTTGGGAGGGACTACCAAGAGACCCAGTACTTC
once,TRBJ2-6,.,TRBV5-1,CASSFSGANVLTF,TGCGCCAGCAGCTTCTCCGGGGCCAACGTCCTGACTTTC
.,TRBJ1-1,TRBD1,TRBV15,CATRNTGGGSTEAFF,TGTGCCACCAGGAATACAGGGGGCGGGAGCACTGAAGCTTTCTTT
.,TRBJ2-5,.,TRBV4-1,CASSQEGTVQETQYF,TGCGCCAGCAGCCAAGAGGGCACCGTCCAAGAGACCCAGTACTTC
.,TRBJ2-6,.,TRBV5-1,CASSLDRVSGANVLTF,TGCGCCAGCAGCTTGGATCGGGTCTCTGGGGCCAACGTCCTGACTTTC
.,TRBJ2-7,TRBD1,TRBV5-4,CASSSKDRAKYEQYF,TGTGCCAGCAGCTCCAAGGACAGGGCTAAATACGAGCAGTACTTC
.,TRBJ2-1,.,TRBV11-3,CASSSAPADNEQFF,TGTGCCAGCAGCTCCGCCCCAGCGGATAATGAGCAGTTCTTC
.,TRBJ1-6,.,TRBV11-3,CASSQGGDGSPLHF,TGTGCCAGCAGCCAAGGAGGGGACGGGTCACCCCTCCACTTT
.,TRBJ2-7,.,TRBV21-1,CASSKGKCRDRGLYSYEQYF,TGTGCCAGCAGCAAGGGTAAATGCCGGGACAGGGGTCTATACTCCTACGAGCAGTACTTC
.,TRBJ1-5,.,TRBV19,CASSIVWGVQHF,TGTGCCAGTAGTATAGTATGGGGGGTCCAGCATTTT
.,TRBJ2-3,TRBD2,TRBV19,CASRQAGGPDTQYF,TGTGCCAGTAGGCAAGCGGGGGGGCCAGATACGCAGTATTTT
.,TRBJ2-2,TRBD2,TRBV18,CASSPVIAGGTGELFF,TGTGCCAGCTCACCAGTAATAGCGGGCGGCACCGGGGAGCTGTTTTTT
.,TRBJ2-1,TRBD2,TRBV7-3,CASSLTGLPAHEQFF,TGTGCCAGCAGCTTAACGGGACTACCTGCCCATGAGCAGTTCTTC
.,TRBJ2-3,TRBD1,TRBV2,CASNNQGTAVLGDTQYF,TGTGCCAGCAATAACCAGGGGACAGCCGTTCTTGGAGATACGCAGTATTTT
.,TRBJ1-2,.,TRBV2,CASKPMDGQYYGYTF,TGTGCCAGCAAACCAATGGACGGACAGTACTATGGCTACACCTTC
once,TRBJ2-1,TRBD2,TRBV5-1,CASSWSGLAGNEQFF,TGCGCCAGCAGCTGGAGCGGACTAGCGGGCAATGAGCAGTTCTTC
.,TRBJ2-5,TRBD2,TRBV5-6,CASRSATSGHYPGETQYF,TGTGCCAGCAGATCCGCGACTAGCGGGCACTATCCGGGGGAGACCCAGTACTTC
.,TRBJ1-1,.,TRBV12-1,CASSFGTGRRLNTEAFF,TGTGCCAGCAGCTTCGGGACAGGGAGGCGGTTGAACACTGAAGCTTTCTTT
.,TRBJ2-1,TRBD2,TRBV4-1,CASSPHGRGLYEQFF,TGCGCCAGCAGCCCACATGGGAGGGGTCTGTATGAGCAGTTCTTC
.,TRBJ2-7,.,TRBV11-2,CASSLDSSYEQYF,TGTGCCAGCAGCTTGGACAGTTCTTACGAGCAGTACTTC
.,TRBJ1-3,.,TRBV11-2,CASSGHLSSGNTIYF,TGTGCCAGTTCGGGACACCTGAGCTCTGGAAACACCATATATTTT
.,TRBJ1-2,TRBD1,TRBV7-9,CASSLGWGQGGNNYGYTF,TGTGCCAGCAGCTTAGGCTGGGGACAGGGAGGGAATAACTATGGCTACACCTTC
.,TRBJ2-6,.,TRBV18,CASSREDISSGANVLTF,TGTGCCAGCTCACGGGAGGACATTAGCTCTGGGGCCAACGTCCTGACTTTC
.,TRBJ2-1,TRBD2,TRBV14,CASSPLAGSYNEQFF,TGTGCCAGCAGCCCCCTAGCGGGGTCCTACAATGAGCAGTTCTTC
once,TRBJ2-6,TRBD1,TRBV27,CASSPGDRGGSGANVLTF,TGTGCCAGCAGTCCAGGGGACAGGGGCGGGTCTGGGGCCAACGTCCTGACTTTC
.,TRBJ1-2,TRBD1,TRBV7-3,CASSLNGQVGYTF,TGTGCCAGCAGCTTAAATGGACAGGTTGGCTACACCTTC
.,TRBJ2-1,.,TRBV27,CASSFPGGYNEQFF,TGTGCCAGCAGTTTCCCTGGAGGATACAATGAGCAGTTCTTC
.,TRBJ2-5,.,TRBV29-1,CSVGQVNQETQYF,TGCAGCGTTGGCCAGGTCAACCAAGAGACCCAGTACTTC
.,TRBJ2-3,TRBD2,TRBV10-3,CAISDGQGTSGTDTQYF,TGTGCCATCAGTGATGGGCAAGGGACTAGCGGCACAGATACGCAGTATTTT
.,TRBJ2-7,.,TRBV18,CASSPLQASEQYF,TGTGCCAGCTCACCATTACAGGCCTCCGAGCAGTACTTC